Listed here are 24 T cell receptor beta chains from one sample, sequenced in a study of T cell responses to AZD1222 COVID-19 vaccine. Measured with immunoSEQ multiplex PCR; TCRdb has only the in-frame clones, and not every one. The top ten hold approximately 4.4% of the sample, which has about 150,000 clones, about 91% seen once. Sequenced material: peripheral blood, taken on day 0 of AZD1222 vaccination. The receptors were gathered from an adult in good health.

The chain is built from TRBV27 and TRBJ1-2, with 7 bases lining up with TRBD1. CDR3 length: 16 amino acids. V dropped 5 bases and J dropped 3; count of bases not matched to a gene: 12. Germline V lookup: CDR1 MNHEY, CDR2 SMNVEV (reference sequence). CDR3 sequence reads: CASSPLEGQGDYGYTF. In DNA form, the CDR3 reads TGTGCCAGCAGTCCCCTTGAGGGCCAGGGGGACTATGGCTACACCTTC.

The chain recombines TRBV28 with TRBJ2-5; a possible D gene is TRBD1 (5 bases). The V gene's germline CDR1 is MDHEN and CDR2 SYDVKM. V lost 11 bases, J lost 5 bases, and 9 bases lay in between. The CDR3 runs 10 residues. CDR3 residues: CAAGFETQYF. The CDR3 DNA follows: TGTGCCGCAGGGTTCGAGACCCAGTACTTC.

The chain couples TRBV7-9 to TRBJ2-2, with TRBD1 matching over 7 bases. This CDR3 region has 16 residues. The V segment lost 5 bases and the J segment 0 bases; nucleotides outside the gene matches: 6. Germline assignment: CDR1 SEHNR and CDR2 FQNEAQ (reference sequence). The CDR3 sequence is CASSPWGQTNTGELFF. CDR3 bases: TGTGCCAGCAGCCCATGGGGACAGACGAACACCGGGGAGCTGTTTTTT.

Here the CDR3 DNA reads TGTGCCAGCAGCTTAACCAGAAGGGGTTCACCCCTCCACTTT. Encoded protein: CASSLTRRGSPLHF. J is TRBJ1-6 and V is TRBV11-2; D possibly corresponds to TRBD1 (5 bases). CDR1 SGHAT and CDR2 FQNNGV come from the germline V gene. Trimming cost V 2 bases and J 9 bases, with 11 bases left between them. The CDR3 runs 14 residues.

V usage is TRBV5-4 and J usage is TRBJ2-1; maybe TRBD2 (6 bases). The germline V gene has CDR1 SGHNT and CDR2 YYREEE (reference sequence). Trimming removed 7 bases at V and 9 bases at J, with 14 bases between. The CDR3 runs 12 residues. In DNA, the CDR3 is TGTGCCAGCGCCCAGAACGGGGGTGAGCAGTTCTTC. As protein: CASAQNGGEQFF.

The chain joins TRBV21-1 to TRBJ2-2. TRBV21-1 is tagged as a pseudogene. The CDR3 is 15 amino acids. The CDR3, as DNA: TGTGCCAGCAGCAGCCCATGGACGCCCACCGGGGAGCTGTTTTTT. As protein: CASSSPWTPTGELFF.

The gene calls are TRBV11-2 and TRBJ2-3, with TRBD1 as a possible D gene (6 bases). Germline V CDR1 and CDR2: SGHAT, FQNNGV. The CDR3 contains 13 residues. V was shortened by 1 base and J by 9 bases, with 11 bases between the two germline ends. The CDR3 is CASSLGQGRTQYF. The CDR3 coding sequence is TGTGCCAGCAGCTTAGGGCAGGGGCGCACGCAGTATTTT.

J is TRBJ1-2 and V is TRBV6-5; 8 bases align to TRBD1. The CDR3 is 15 amino acids. CDR1 MNHEY and CDR2 SVGAGI come from the germline V gene. V lost 6 bases and J lost 0; bases outside the gene matches: 6. CDR3 DNA: TGTGCCAGCAGGACAGACAGGGGAACTAACTATGGCTACACCTTC. Amino acid sequence: CASRTDRGTNYGYTF.

The J gene is TRBJ2-3, the V gene TRBV2, with D possibly being TRBD1 (6 bases). The CDR3 consists of 13 residues. Germline CDR1 is SNHLY and CDR2 is FYNNEI. V lost 6 bases and J 1 base, leaving 8 bases between the germline ends. CDR3 nucleotides: TGTGCCAGCAGGGCAGGGGGCACAGATACGCAGTATTTT. This codes for CASRAGGTDTQYF.

The chain is built from TRBV19 and TRBJ2-7; D possibly matches TRBD1 or TRBD2 (5 bases each). Germline CDR1 reads LNHDA; CDR2 reads SQIVND (reference sequence). This CDR3 spans 13 amino acids. The V end was cut by 5 bases, the J end by 3 bases, with 11 bases between. The CDR3 DNA sequence: TGTGCCAGTAGTCAGGGACCTAGCTACGAGCAGTACTTC. Translated: CASSQGPSYEQYF.

This clone was recorded only once. The chain links TRBV15 to TRBJ1-5, with D maybe TRBD1 (5 bases). CDR3 length: 16 amino acids. Trimming cost V 1 base and J 9 bases, with 19 bases left between them. Germline V CDR1 and CDR2: LNHNV, YYDKDF (reference sequence). CDR3 region: CATSRALGTAGWPQHF. Written as DNA, the CDR3 is TGTGCCACCAGCAGAGCTCTCGGGACCGCGGGATGGCCCCAGCATTTT.

V is TRBV6-4 and J is TRBJ1-2; D not resolved. This CDR3 contains 11 residues. Trimming shortened V by 3 bases and J by 5 bases, and 4 bases separated the two germline ends. CDR1 is MRHNA, CDR2 SNTAGT, per germline. This CDR3 is CASSDQYGYTF. Written as DNA, the CDR3 is TGTGCCAGCAGTGATCAGTATGGCTACACCTTC.

This sequence joins TRBV6-2 or TRBV6-3 and TRBJ2-3, with D possibly being TRBD2 (6 bases). V was cut by 4 bases and J by 7 bases, with 12 bases left in between. CDR3 size: 13 residues. The V gene's germline CDR1 is MNHEY and CDR2 SVGEGT. Here the CDR3 reads CASSFGGMNTQYF. CDR3 bases: TGTGCCAGCAGTTTCGGGGGAATGAATACGCAGTATTTT.

The V call is TRBV10-3, the J call TRBJ1-4; D gene ambiguous. The CDR3 spans 14 residues. The germline gives CDR1 ENHRY, CDR2 SYGVKD. The V gene lost 4 bases and the J gene lost 4 bases, with 10 bases spanning the gap. The CDR3 bases are TGTGCCATCAGTGCCGGCCGACTTAATGAAAAACTGTTTTTT. Translating it yields CAISAGRLNEKLFF.

The chain employs TRBV28 and TRBJ1-1; D is undetermined. V lost 3 bases and J 2 bases, leaving 7 bases between the germline ends. The CDR3 covers 13 residues. CDR1 MDHEN and CDR2 SYDVKM come from the germline V gene. The CDR3 sequence: CASSFTSNTEAFF. The CDR3 DNA follows: TGTGCCAGCAGTTTTACAAGTAACACTGAAGCTTTCTTT. Drawing the rest from reference TRBV28 and TRBJ1-1, the complete variable domain is DVKVTQSSRYLVKRTGEKVFLECVQDMDHENMFWYRQDPGLGLRLIYFSYDVKMKEKGDIPEGYSVSREKKERFSLILESASTNQTSMYLCASSFTSNTEAFFGQGTRLTVV.

V is TRBV28 and J is TRBJ1-2; D perhaps matches TRBD1 (6 bases). CDR3 length: 13 amino acids. Germline lookup yields CDR1 MDHEN and CDR2 SYDVKM. V was cut by 2 bases and J by 8 bases, with 12 bases left in between. This CDR3 reads CASSLNRASGYTF. The DNA of the CDR3 is TGTGCCAGCAGTTTAAACAGGGCTTCAGGCTACACCTTC.

The V and J genes are TRBV24-1 and TRBJ2-7; tentative D call: TRBD2 (5 bases). This CDR3 region has 13 residues. CDR1 and CDR2 (germline): KGHDR, SFDVKD. V shed 6 bases and J shed 9 bases, with 17 bases lying between them. CDR3 coding DNA: TGTGCCACCAGTCAGGACTGGGCAGATGTGCAGTACTTC. Amino acid sequence: CATSQDWADVQYF.

This clone was counted only a few times. This rearrangement joins TRBV6-2 or TRBV6-3 to TRBJ2-7, with D perhaps given as TRBD1 or TRBD2 (6 bases each). Germline V CDR1 and CDR2: MNHEY, SVGEGT. Trimming removed 4 bases at V and 7 bases at J, with 17 bases between. CDR3 length: 14 amino acids. Here the CDR3 reads CASSWSGAVGEQYF. DNA of the CDR3: TGTGCCAGCAGTTGGTCGGGGGCCGTTGGGGAGCAGTACTTC.

The chain joins TRBV27 to TRBJ2-1; tentatively, D is TRBD1 (5 bases). Trimming left V 10 bases short and J 4 bases short, with 11 bases between. This CDR3 has 12 residues. Germline V lookup: CDR1 MNHEY, CDR2 SMNVEV (reference sequence). The CDR3 is CATGLGYNEQFF. The CDR3 coding sequence is TGTGCCACAGGGTTGGGGTACAATGAGCAGTTCTTC.

This chain uses TRBV6-1 with TRBJ1-3; 7 nucleotides match TRBD1. V trimming: 8 bases; J trimming: 4 bases; junction bases outside the gene matches: 8. The CDR3 has 14 amino acids. The V gene's germline CDR1 is MNHNS and CDR2 SASEGT. DNA of the CDR3: TGTGCCAGCGCCACAGGGGTGTTCGGAAACACCATATATTTT. It encodes CASATGVFGNTIYF.

CDR3 nucleotide sequence: TGTGCCTGGAGACTAGCGGGCTACGAGCAGTACTTC. It specifies CAWRLAGYEQYF. The chain uses TRBV30 and TRBJ2-7, with 9 bases matching TRBD2. Germline CDR1 GTSNPN, CDR2 SVGIG (reference sequence). J gave up 3 bases and V 3 bases, and 0 bases lay outside the gene matches. CDR3 size: 12 residues.

This chain joins TRBV7-3 and TRBJ1-5; 7 bases are shared with TRBD1. Germline lookup yields CDR1 SGHTA and CDR2 FQGTGA. CDR3 size: 14 residues. V lost 6 bases, J lost 2 bases, and 4 bases stayed unmatched. In DNA, the CDR3 is TGTGCCAGCAGTTCAACAGGGGGCAATCAGCCCCAGCATTTT. It encodes CASSSTGGNQPQHF.

The chain links TRBV5-8 to TRBJ2-5; D might be TRBD2 (5 bases). Germline V gene data show CDR1 as SGHTS and CDR2 as YDEGEE. CDR3 size: 14 residues. V was clipped by 2 bases and J by 1 base, with 9 bases between them. The DNA of the CDR3 is TGTGCCAGCAGCTTAGGCGGGCGCCAAGAGACCCAGTACTTC. Its protein product is CASSLGGRQETQYF.

The genes are TRBV19 and TRBJ1-5; D is possibly TRBD1 (5 bases). The CDR3 sequence is 14 residues long. Germline V lookup: CDR1 LNHDA, CDR2 SQIVND (reference sequence). Trimming removed 4 bases from V and 4 bases from J, with 11 bases in between. The CDR3 nucleotides are TGTGCCAGTAGTAGGGCGGCAGGGAATCAGCCCCAGCATTTT. Amino acids: CASSRAAGNQPQHF.